This entry is about one T cell receptor (beta chain). The antigen is undetermined. The data belong to a study of T cell repertoires in cytomegalovirus infection. Study background: Public signatures in TCR beta pointed to CMV infection and matching HLA type.

TCRdb re-called the reads with MiXCR, one entry per CDR3 protein. The data hold just under 300,000 distinct CDR3 sequences, with 9.6% observed a single time. Between the trimmed V and J ends, which lost 0 bases and 7 bases, there was a span of 3 bases. Germline-derived CDR1 and CDR2 are DFQATT and SNEGSKA (reference sequence). CDR3 length: 11 amino acids. Study-wide results and caveats: HLA-C-restricted CMV-specific TCR beta clonotypes were dominant in the ex vivo response. Cumulative frequency of public TCR beta families picked out carriers of CMV plus the relevant HLA.

The source material was PBMCs. This sequence was found in a human donor in good health (CMV status not recorded). Some clones in this sample may be carry-over from other donors' samples. V usage is TRBV20-1 and J usage is TRBJ2-2; no definite D call. CDR3 sequence: CSARDVGELFF. CDR3 coding DNA: TGCAGTGCTAGAGACGTCGGGGAGCTGTTTTTT.